This T cell receptor beta chain was identified during a study of shared clonotypes between healthy human individuals. The CDR3 runs 12 residues. Trimming took 4 bases from V and 6 from J, leaving 11 bases between them. Germline loops: CDR1 SGHNT, CDR2 YYREEE (reference sequence). The naive CD8 subset, CD45RO-negative cells positively selected for CCR7, excluded terminally differentiated effector memory CD45RA+ cells. The data were produced by immunoSEQ multiplex PCR, yet TCRdb's version contains in-frame clones alone and is incomplete. The data hold some 2.1 million clones, with about 94% observed a single time.

Sequencing was done on a sample of naive CD8+ T cells sorted from blood. The chain is built from TRBV5-4 and TRBJ2-7; no reliable D call. This TCR came from a man younger than 35 in good health. Here the CDR3 reads CASSQIAREQYF. CDR3 sequence (DNA): TGTGCCAGCAGCCAAATAGCCCGCGAGCAGTACTTC.